This T cell receptor (beta chain) appears in the sequencing data of a study of T cell responses to AZD1222 COVID-19 vaccine. General observations from the study: Only five or six individuals given AZD1222 were seropositive at baseline. Unmutated variant regions are reportedly targeted by nearly half of spike-specific TCRs. Clonal diversity may have been underestimated in mostly white British donors.

Between the trimmed V and J ends, which lost 5 bases and 0 bases, there was a span of 10 bases. Germline V lookup: CDR1 SNHLY, CDR2 FYNNEI. The CDR3 extends over 14 amino acids. For this clone: Its antigen is currently unknown.

TCRdb keeps only in-frame clones here, not all; method: immunoSEQ multiplex PCR. The sample records 110,000 or so clones, around 84% being singletons. The sequence came from an adult who received the AZD1222 COVID-19 vaccine. The chain links TRBV2 to TRBJ1-2; possibly TRBD1 for D (5 bases). Sample: peripheral blood, taken 28 days after the second AZD1222 dose. In DNA form, the CDR3 reads TGTGCCAGCAGTCAGGGAAATACTAACTATGGCTACACCTTC. Translating it yields CASSQGNTNYGYTF.